This TCR beta chain was captured in a study of tumor-infiltrating lymphocytes in primary liver carcinoma. Overall study context: Between 4.2 and 10 cm across, the tumors were all of stage T1-T3 N0M0. General study findings and limits: Detection in all five tumor regions applied to only about 7.5-25% of top clones.

Starting material for RNA and DNA co-extraction consisted of about 17-32 mg of unsorted bulk tissue. Tumor samples were assessed, and every one had over 85% viable tumor cells. The researchers produced TCR beta cDNA from approximately 540 ng total RNA with a constant-region primer. Libraries covering TCR beta were generated through three nested multiplex PCR rounds (using a slightly modified ARM-PCR). Two initial PCR rounds of about 11 cycles each paired TRBV1-TRBV30 forward primers with a C-beta reverse primer. TCRdb fed the multiplex PCR reads into MiXCR, producing one record per CDR3 protein. This sample has about 84,000 distinct CDR3 sequences, with 60% to 75% found just once. CDR3 length equals 17 residues. The germline CDR1 and CDR2 sequences are MGHRA and YSYEKL. Of note for this clonotype: Its specificity is not known. The junction does not match germline at one end; this may be a read error.

The material sequenced was liver tumor tissue from sampling region 1. Subset of the sample: tumor region T1, superior pole. The chain employs TRBV4-1 and TRBJ1-4, with 7 bases matching TRBD1. This sequence originates from a man aged 35 to 55 with primary liver carcinoma and hepatitis B virus infection. The CDR3 nucleotides are TGCGCCAGCAAGGTGTCAGGGGGGACAACAACTAATGAAAAACTGTATTTC. As protein: CASKVSGGTTTNEKLYF.